A selection of T cell receptor beta chains follows, all from one sample in a study of T cell responses to AZD1222 COVID-19 vaccine. The repertoire was sequenced with immunoSEQ multiplex PCR; TCRdb's copy has only in-frame clones and lacks some. The sample includes some 170,000 clones, about 89% of them seen just once. Sequenced here: peripheral blood, sampled on day 0 of AZD1222 vaccination. These receptors all stem from an adult in good health. CDR3s include the opening cysteine and the closing phenylalanine or tryptophan. The D gene is left open where the match is weak. Not every row has a clone size; where given, it reads once, few, many or a size class.

d_gene,abundance,v_gene,j_gene,CDR3aa,CDR3nt
-,-,TRBV2,TRBJ2-3,CASKGTYTDTQYF,TGTGCCAGCAAGGGGACTTACACAGATACGCAGTATTTT
-,few,TRBV12-3/TRBV12-4,TRBJ1-1,CASSVYTEAFF,TGTGCCAGCAGCGTTTACACTGAAGCTTTCTTT
-,once,TRBV27,TRBJ2-1,CASSFWQTYNEQFF,TGTGCCAGCAGTTTTTGGCAGACCTACAATGAGCAGTTCTTC
-,few,TRBV7-2,TRBJ1-2,CASSLEGSSSNYGYTF,TGTGCCAGCAGCTTAGAAGGCAGTTCCAGTAACTATGGCTACACCTTC
-,-,TRBV29-1,TRBJ1-3,CSVIVDSGNTIYF,TGCAGCGTCATAGTAGATAGTGGAAACACCATATATTTT
TRBD1,-,TRBV6-4,TRBJ1-2,CASSPGPRTGGYGYTF,TGTGCCAGCAGCCCTGGCCCTCGGACAGGGGGCTATGGCTACACCTTC
TRBD1,once,TRBV9,TRBJ1-4,CASSVGAGGNEKLFF,TGTGCCAGCAGCGTAGGAGCAGGGGGGAATGAAAAACTGTTTTTT
TRBD1,-,TRBV5-1,TRBJ2-6,CASSLRGQDSPGANVLTF,TGCGCCAGCAGCTTGCGGGGACAGGACTCTCCTGGGGCCAACGTCCTGACTTTC
-,-,TRBV7-6,TRBJ2-3,CASSSTGNADTQYF,TGTGCCAGCAGCTCCACAGGGAATGCAGATACGCAGTATTTT
TRBD1,-,TRBV5-5,TRBJ1-1,CASSPGTGVNTEAFF,TGTGCCAGCAGCCCCGGGACAGGGGTTAACACTGAAGCTTTCTTT
-,-,TRBV9,TRBJ1-4,CASSVDGAAGEKLFF,TGTGCCAGCAGCGTAGACGGGGCTGCGGGGGAAAAACTGTTTTTT
-,-,TRBV5-1,TRBJ1-1,CASSSGQGGVGTEAFF,TGCGCCAGCAGCTCAGGACAAGGAGGGGTGGGCACTGAAGCTTTCTTT
-,once,TRBV15,TRBJ1-5,CATSRDRANSNQPQHF,TGTGCCACCAGCAGAGATCGAGCAAATAGCAATCAGCCCCAGCATTTT
-,-,TRBV4-2,TRBJ1-4,CASSQPGAANEKLFF,TGTGCCAGCAGCCAACCGGGGGCAGCTAATGAAAAACTGTTTTTT
-,-,TRBV12-5,TRBJ1-1,CASGLSGLQAFF,TGTGCTAGTGGTTTGAGCGGGCTTCAAGCTTTCTTT
-,-,TRBV7-9,TRBJ1-1,CASSLLPIVTVNTEAFF,TGTGCCAGCAGCTTACTTCCGATCGTAACGGTGAACACTGAAGCTTTCTTT
TRBD2,once,TRBV5-6,TRBJ2-2,CASSLAGVNTGELFF,TGTGCCAGCAGCTTAGCGGGAGTAAACACCGGGGAGCTGTTTTTT
-,-,TRBV5-4,TRBJ2-1,CASSLVFGDFGYNEQFF,TGTGCCAGCAGCTTGGTTTTCGGGGACTTTGGGTACAATGAGCAGTTCTTC
-,-,TRBV5-1,TRBJ1-3,CASSLGAAASGNTIYF,TGCGCCAGCAGCTTGGGGGCTGCTGCATCTGGAAACACCATATATTTT
TRBD2,-,TRBV6-1,TRBJ2-7,CASSEAWTSGSYEQYF,TGTGCCAGCAGTGAAGCTTGGACTAGCGGGAGTTATGAGCAGTACTTC
-,-,TRBV18,TRBJ1-2,CASAVGQGANYGYTF,TGTGCCAGCGCGGTGGGGCAGGGAGCTAACTATGGCTACACCTTC
-,-,TRBV9,TRBJ1-4,CASGSLGTNEKLFF,TGTGCCAGCGGATCGCTGGGAACTAATGAAAAACTGTTTTTT
-,few,TRBV7-9,TRBJ2-1,CASSLFLGGTTYNEQFF,TGTGCCAGCAGCTTATTTCTGGGCGGGACCACCTACAATGAGCAGTTCTTC
-,-,TRBV6-5,TRBJ2-3,CASSAGTHTDTQYF,TGTGCCAGCAGCGCCGGGACGCACACAGATACGCAGTATTTT